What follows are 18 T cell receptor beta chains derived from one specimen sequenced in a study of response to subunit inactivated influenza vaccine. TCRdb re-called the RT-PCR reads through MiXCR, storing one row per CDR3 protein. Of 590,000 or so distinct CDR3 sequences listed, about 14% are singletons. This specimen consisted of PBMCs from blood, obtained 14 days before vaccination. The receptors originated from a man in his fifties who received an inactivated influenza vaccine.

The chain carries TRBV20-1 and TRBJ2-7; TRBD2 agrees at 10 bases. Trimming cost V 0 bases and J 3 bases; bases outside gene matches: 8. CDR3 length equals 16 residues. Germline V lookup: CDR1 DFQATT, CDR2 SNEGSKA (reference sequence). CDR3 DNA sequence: TGCAGTGCTAGAGAGCCTCGGACTAGCGGATACTACGAGCAGTACTTC. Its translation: CSAREPRTSGYYEQYF.

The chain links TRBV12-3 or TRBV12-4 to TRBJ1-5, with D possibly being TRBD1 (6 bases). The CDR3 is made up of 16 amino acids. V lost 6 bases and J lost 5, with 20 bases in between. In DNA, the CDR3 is TGTGCCAGCAGCCGAAGGGGGTTCTCACCGGATCAGCCCCAGCATTTT. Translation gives CASSRRGFSPDQPQHF.

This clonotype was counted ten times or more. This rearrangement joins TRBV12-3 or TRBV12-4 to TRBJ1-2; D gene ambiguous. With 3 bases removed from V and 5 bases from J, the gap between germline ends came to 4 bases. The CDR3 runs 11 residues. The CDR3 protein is CASSLRYGYTF. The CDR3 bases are TGTGCCAGCAGTTTGCGGTATGGCTACACCTTC.

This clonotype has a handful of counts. The CDR3 bases are TGTGCCACCAGCGAACACCTCGCAGCTCCGAACACCGGGGAGCTGTTTTTT. Amino acids: CATSEHLAAPNTGELFF. The genes are TRBV15 and TRBJ2-2, with D unresolved. The CDR3 has 17 amino acids. Trimming took 5 bases from V and 0 from J, leaving 16 bases between them. Germline values: CDR1 LNHNV, CDR2 YYDKDF (reference sequence).

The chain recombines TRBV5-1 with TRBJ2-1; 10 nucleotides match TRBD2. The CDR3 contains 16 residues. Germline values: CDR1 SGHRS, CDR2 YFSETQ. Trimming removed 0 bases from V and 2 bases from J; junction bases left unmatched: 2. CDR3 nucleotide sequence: TGCGCCAGCAGCTTGGAACTAGCGGGGACCTACAATGAGCAGTTCTTC. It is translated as CASSLELAGTYNEQFF.

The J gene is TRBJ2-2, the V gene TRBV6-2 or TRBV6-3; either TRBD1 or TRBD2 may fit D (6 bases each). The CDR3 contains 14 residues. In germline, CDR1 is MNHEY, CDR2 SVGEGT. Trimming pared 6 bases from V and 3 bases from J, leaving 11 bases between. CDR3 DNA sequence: TGTGCCAGCAGCTGGGGGGCGGACACCGGGGAGCTGTTTTTT. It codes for CASSWGADTGELFF.

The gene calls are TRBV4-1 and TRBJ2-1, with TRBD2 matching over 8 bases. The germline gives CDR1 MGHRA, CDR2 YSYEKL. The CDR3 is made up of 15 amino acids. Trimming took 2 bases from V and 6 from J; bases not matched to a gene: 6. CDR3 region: CASSQRRGGFNEQFF. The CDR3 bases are TGCGCCAGCAGCCAAAGACGGGGGGGATTCAATGAGCAGTTCTTC.

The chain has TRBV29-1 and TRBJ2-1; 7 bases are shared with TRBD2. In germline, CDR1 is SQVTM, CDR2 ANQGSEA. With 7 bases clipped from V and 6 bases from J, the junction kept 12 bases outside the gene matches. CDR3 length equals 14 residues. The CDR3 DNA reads TGCAGCGCCGCCGGGGGGAGGTGGGGCAATGAGCAGTTCTTC. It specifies CSAAGGRWGNEQFF.

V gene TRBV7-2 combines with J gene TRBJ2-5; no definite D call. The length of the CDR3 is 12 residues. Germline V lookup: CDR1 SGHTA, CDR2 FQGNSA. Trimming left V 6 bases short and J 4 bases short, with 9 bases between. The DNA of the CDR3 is TGTGCCAGCAGTTATACCCGAGAGACCCAGTACTTC. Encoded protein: CASSYTRETQYF.

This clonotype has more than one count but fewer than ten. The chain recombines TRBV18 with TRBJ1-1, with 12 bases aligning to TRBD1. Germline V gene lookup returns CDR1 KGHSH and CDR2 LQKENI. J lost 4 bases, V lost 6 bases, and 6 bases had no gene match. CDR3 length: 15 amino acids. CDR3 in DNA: TGTGCCAGCTCGGGACAGGGGGCTTCAGGCACTGAAGCTTTCTTT. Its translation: CASSGQGASGTEAFF.

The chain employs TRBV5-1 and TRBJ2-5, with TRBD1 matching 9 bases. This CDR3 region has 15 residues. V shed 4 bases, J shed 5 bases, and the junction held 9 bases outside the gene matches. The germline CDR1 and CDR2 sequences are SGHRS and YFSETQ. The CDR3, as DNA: TGCGCCAGCAGCGAAAGGACAGGGGTTTGGGAGACCCAGTACTTC. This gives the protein CASSERTGVWETQYF.

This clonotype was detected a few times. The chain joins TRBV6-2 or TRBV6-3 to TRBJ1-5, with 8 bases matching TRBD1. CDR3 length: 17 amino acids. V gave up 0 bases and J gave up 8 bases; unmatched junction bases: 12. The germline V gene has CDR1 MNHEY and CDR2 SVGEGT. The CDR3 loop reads CASSYSKFRTGRKPQHF. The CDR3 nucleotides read TGTGCCAGCAGTTACTCGAAGTTTCGGACAGGGAGAAAGCCCCAGCATTTT.

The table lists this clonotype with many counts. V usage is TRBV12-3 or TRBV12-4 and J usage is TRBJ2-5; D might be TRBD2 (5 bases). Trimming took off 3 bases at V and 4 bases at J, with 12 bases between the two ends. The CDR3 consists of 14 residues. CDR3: CASSFLRATETQYF. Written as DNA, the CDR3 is TGTGCCAGCAGTTTCTTGAGGGCCACAGAGACCCAGTACTTC.

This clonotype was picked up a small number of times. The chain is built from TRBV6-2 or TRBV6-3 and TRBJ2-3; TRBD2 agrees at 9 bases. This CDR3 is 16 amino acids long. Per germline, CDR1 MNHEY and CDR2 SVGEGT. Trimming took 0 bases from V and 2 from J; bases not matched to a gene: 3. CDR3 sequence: CASSYSGTSLTDTQYF. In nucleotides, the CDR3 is TGTGCCAGCAGTTACTCGGGGACTAGCCTCACAGATACGCAGTATTTT.

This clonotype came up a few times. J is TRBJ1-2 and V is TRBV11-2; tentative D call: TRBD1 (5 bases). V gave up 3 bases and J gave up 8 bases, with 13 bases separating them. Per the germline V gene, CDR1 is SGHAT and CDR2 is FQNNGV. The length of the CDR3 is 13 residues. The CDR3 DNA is TGTGCCAGCAGCTTGGAAGGGGTTTTGGGCTACACCTTC. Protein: CASSLEGVLGYTF.

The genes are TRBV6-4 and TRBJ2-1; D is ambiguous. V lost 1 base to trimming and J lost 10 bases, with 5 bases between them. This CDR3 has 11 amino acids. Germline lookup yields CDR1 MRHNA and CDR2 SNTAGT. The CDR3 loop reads CASSDLGEQFF. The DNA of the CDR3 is TGTGCCAGCAGTGACTTGGGGGAGCAGTTCTTC.

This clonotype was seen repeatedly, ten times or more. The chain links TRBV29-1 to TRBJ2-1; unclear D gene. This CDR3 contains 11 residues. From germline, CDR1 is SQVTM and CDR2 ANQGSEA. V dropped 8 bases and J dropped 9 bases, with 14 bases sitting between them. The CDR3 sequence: CSTRASAEQFF. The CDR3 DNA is TGCAGCACCCGGGCCTCCGCTGAGCAGTTCTTC.

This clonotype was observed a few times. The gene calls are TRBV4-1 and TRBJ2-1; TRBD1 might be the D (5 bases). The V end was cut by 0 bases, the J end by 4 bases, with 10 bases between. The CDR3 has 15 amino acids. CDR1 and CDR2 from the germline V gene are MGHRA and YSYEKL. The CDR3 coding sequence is TGCGCCAGCAGCCAAGATCCACAGGTTTACAATGAGCAGTTCTTC. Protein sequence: CASSQDPQVYNEQFF.